This TCR beta chain was profiled in a study of shared clonotypes between healthy human individuals. Regarding the study as a whole: Clonotype sharing among the donors was expected to vary with sequencing depth.

This CDR3 contains 14 residues. Germline loops: CDR1 KGHSH, CDR2 LQKENI. V lost 2 bases and J lost 7; bases outside the gene matches: 6. Every subset had its genomic DNA shared out evenly among several immunoSEQ plates. The assay was immunoSEQ multiplex PCR, and TCRdb's table has in-frame clones only and misses some. The data hold approximately 700,000 clones, with around four fifths observed a single time. A few counts support this clone. The antigen is undetermined. Healthy HIV-negative adults with no recent acute infections or vaccinations were recruited as donors. The material sequenced was memory CD4+ T cells sorted from blood. This sample's subset: CD45RA-negative fraction. This TCR was recovered from a woman aged 25-40 years in good health. The rearrangement uses TRBV18 and TRBJ1-1; 8 bases agree with TRBD1. CDR3 DNA sequence: TGTGCCAGCTCACCAGATAGGGACAGGCGTGAAGCTTTCTTT. It codes for CASSPDRDRREAFF.